Below are 26 T cell receptor beta chains sequenced from a single sample in a study of blood T cell repertoires in COVID-19. Only in-frame clones appear in the TCRdb table, and some are missing; sequencing was by immunoSEQ multiplex PCR. The sample comprises around 60,000 clones, approximately 88% of which are singletons, and under 4.5% rests with the top ten. Sequencing used peripheral blood. The origin of the receptors is a human donor in a cohort sampled during active COVID-19.

V gene TRBV6-1 combines with J gene TRBJ1-2, with 9 bases fitting TRBD1. The CDR3 contains 15 residues. Germline V lookup: CDR1 MNHNS, CDR2 SASEGT. The junction had 3 bases not matched to a gene; V was cut back by 0 bases and J by 4 bases. The CDR3 nucleotides read TGTGCCAGCAGTGAAGCGACAGGGGGACGCTATGGCTACACCTTC. Its translation: CASSEATGGRYGYTF.

The rearrangement joins TRBV27 to TRBJ1-1; the D is unclear. V lost 6 bases and J 3 bases, leaving 23 bases between the germline ends. CDR3 size: 17 residues. Per germline, CDR1 MNHEY and CDR2 SMNVEV (reference sequence). As DNA, the CDR3 is TGTGCCAGCAGCCAATTTCTAGTGAGGGCGAAAGACACTGAAGCTTTCTTT. Its protein product is CASSQFLVRAKDTEAFF.

The rearrangement links TRBV18 to TRBJ1-2; maybe TRBD1 (5 bases). The germline gives CDR1 KGHSH, CDR2 LQKENI. The CDR3 sequence is 14 residues long. The germline V and J ends were trimmed by 3 bases and 4 bases, with 12 bases remaining between them. Written as DNA, the CDR3 is TGTGCCAGCTCACCGGAAGGAGGGACCTATGGCTACACCTTC. Amino acids: CASSPEGGTYGYTF. Full variable domain (outside the CDR3, taken from reference TRBV18 and TRBJ1-2): NAGVMQNPRHLVRRRGQEARLRCSPMKGHSHVYWYRQLPEEGLKFMVYLQKENIIDESGMPKERFSAEFPKEGPSILRIQQVVRGDSAAYFCASSPEGGTYGYTFGSGTRLTVV.

V is TRBV7-9 and J is TRBJ1-2, with D unclear. V lost 5 bases and J lost 7, with 17 bases in between. Germline V gives CDR1 SEHNR, CDR2 FQNEAQ (reference sequence). The CDR3 covers 14 residues. The CDR3 reads CASSPLREVGGYTF. The CDR3 coding sequence is TGTGCCAGCAGCCCCCTGCGAGAAGTCGGTGGCTACACCTTC.

This chain joins TRBV7-6 and TRBJ2-3, with 8 positions matching TRBD1. This CDR3 is built from 17 residues. Trimming took 4 bases from V and 2 from J; bases not matched to a gene: 11. Germline loops: CDR1 SGHVS, CDR2 FNYEAQ. This CDR3 reads CASSSAPGQVTTDTQYF. The CDR3 DNA reads as TGTGCCAGCAGCTCAGCTCCGGGACAGGTAACCACAGATACGCAGTATTTT.

V gene TRBV27 combines with J gene TRBJ1-2; no reliable D call. Germline-derived CDR1 and CDR2 are MNHEY and SMNVEV (reference sequence). This CDR3 comprises 13 residues. V was trimmed by 0 bases and J by 4 bases, leaving 6 bases between them. The CDR3 DNA is TGTGCCAGCAGTTTATCGTCGGGCTATGGCTACACCTTC. Its translation: CASSLSSGYGYTF.

The rearrangement uses TRBV5-8 and TRBJ1-5; 10 bases align to TRBD1. This CDR3 comprises 18 residues. The trim removed 4 bases at V and 2 bases at J, leaving 12 bases unmatched. Germline V gene lookup returns CDR1 SGHTS and CDR2 YDEGEE. The CDR3, as DNA: TGTGCCAGCAGCGTCGGGACAGGGGATCTTTTGGGCAATCAGCCCCAGCATTTT. It specifies CASSVGTGDLLGNQPQHF.

The gene calls are TRBV2 and TRBJ2-3, with 8 bases that match TRBD2. The CDR3 is made up of 13 amino acids. Germline lookup yields CDR1 SNHLY and CDR2 FYNNEI. The V and J ends lost 11 bases and 8 bases, in that order; junction bases with no gene match: 12. The CDR3 nucleotides read TGTGCCTTCGGGGGGGGCCGGCAGGGTACGCAGTATTTT. Translation: CAFGGGRQGTQYF.

This chain uses TRBV4-1 with TRBJ1-1; tentatively, D is TRBD1 (5 bases). The V end lost 3 bases, the J end lost 0 bases, and 8 bases lay between the germline ends. The CDR3 has 14 residues. The V gene's germline CDR1 is MGHRA and CDR2 YSYEKL. The CDR3 sequence: CASSQGLVNTEAFF. CDR3 DNA sequence: TGCGCCAGCAGCCAGGGACTTGTGAACACTGAAGCTTTCTTT.

V usage is TRBV29-1 and J usage is TRBJ1-2, with no clear D. CDR1 and CDR2 (germline): SQVTM, ANQGSEA. The germline V and J ends were trimmed by 5 bases and 10 bases, with 17 bases remaining between them. This CDR3 region has 12 residues. Here the CDR3 reads CSVTREQLLYTF. The CDR3 DNA reads as TGCAGCGTTACCCGGGAACAGCTACTCTACACCTTC.

Only a few counts were recorded for this clone. V gene TRBV11-2 combines with J gene TRBJ2-7; 7 nucleotides agree with TRBD1. Unmatched junction bases numbered 5, after V lost 1 base and J lost 5 bases. CDR1 and CDR2 (germline): SGHAT, FQNNGV. The CDR3 spans 14 residues. The DNA of the CDR3 is TGTGCCAGCAGCTTAGGGGACAGCTTACACGAGCAGTACTTC. Residues: CASSLGDSLHEQYF.

The chain recombines TRBV6-1 with TRBJ2-1; no clear D gene. Germline lookup yields CDR1 MNHNS and CDR2 SASEGT. V was pared by 3 bases and J by 8 bases, with 14 bases between. CDR3 length: 14 residues. The CDR3 DNA reads as TGTGCCAGCAGTGACATCTCGGATGGAGATGAGCAGTTCTTC. Its protein product is CASSDISDGDEQFF.

V usage is TRBV7-2 and J usage is TRBJ1-6; weak D call: TRBD1 (5 bases). V was shortened by 5 bases and J by 8 bases, with 13 bases between the two germline ends. Germline CDR1 reads SGHTA; CDR2 reads FQGNSA. The CDR3 totals 14 residues. The CDR3 reads CASSPRGGDSPLHF. CDR3 sequence (DNA): TGTGCCAGCAGCCCCCGGGGAGGGGATTCACCCCTCCACTTT.

The chain employs TRBV19 and TRBJ2-5, with TRBD1 identical over 9 bases. This CDR3 is 12 amino acids long. V lost 8 bases and J lost 5; bases outside the gene matches: 3. In germline, CDR1 is LNHDA, CDR2 SQIVND (reference sequence). CDR3 nucleotide sequence: TGTGCCAGTGGCGACAGGGGGGAGACCCAGTACTTC. Its translation is CASGDRGETQYF.

The chain employs TRBV11-2 and TRBJ2-5, with TRBD2 as a possible D gene (5 bases). CDR1 and CDR2 from the germline V gene are SGHAT and FQNNGV. The CDR3 contains 11 residues. Trimming shortened V by 5 bases and J by 9 bases, and 10 bases separated the two germline ends. In DNA, the CDR3 is TGTGCCAGCAGCCTCTTCGGGGCCCAGTACTTC. It specifies CASSLFGAQYF.

This clone was picked up one time. The chain links TRBV5-6 to TRBJ1-6; no clear D. The CDR3 sequence is 15 residues long. With 3 bases removed from V and 7 bases from J, the gap between germline ends came to 14 bases. CDR1 SGHDT and CDR2 YYEEEE come from the germline V gene. The CDR3 sequence is CASSSPGYGNSPLHF. CDR3 DNA sequence: TGTGCCAGCAGCTCCCCGGGGTATGGAAATTCACCCCTCCACTTT. The whole variable domain, remainder taken from reference TRBV5-6 and TRBJ1-6, is DAGVTQSPTHLIKTRGQQVTLRCSPKSGHDTVSWYQQALGQGPQFIFQYYEEEERQRGNFPDRFSGHQFPNYSSELNVNALLLGDSALYLCASSSPGYGNSPLHFGNGTRLTVT.

The chain is built from TRBV13 and TRBJ1-6, with D perhaps matching TRBD1 (6 bases). Germline CDR1 PRHDT, CDR2 FYEKMQ (reference sequence). This CDR3 is built from 16 residues. With 0 bases removed from V and 11 bases from J, the gap between germline ends came to 17 bases. This CDR3 reads CASSLGGQRAEPPLHF. The CDR3 region has the DNA TGTGCCAGCAGCTTAGGCGGACAGCGTGCGGAACCACCCCTCCACTTT.

The chain has TRBV7-9 and TRBJ2-7; D possibly corresponds to TRBD2 (5 bases). Trimming left V 4 bases short and J 0 bases short, with 13 bases between. Germline CDR1 SEHNR, CDR2 FQNEAQ (reference sequence). The CDR3 contains 15 residues. The CDR3 DNA reads as TGTGCCAGCAGCTCCCCTAACGGGGACTCCTACGAGCAGTACTTC. Protein sequence: CASSSPNGDSYEQYF.

The genes are TRBV6-2 or TRBV6-3 and TRBJ2-3; no definite D call. This CDR3 spans 14 amino acids. Trimming took 6 bases from V and 0 from J, leaving 10 bases between them. Per the germline V gene, CDR1 is MNHEY and CDR2 is SVGEGT. The CDR3 DNA follows: TGTGCCAGCAGCGGCTTTAAAAGCACAGATACGCAGTATTTT. This gives the protein CASSGFKSTDTQYF.

V and J are TRBV29-1 and TRBJ2-1; D remains unclear. The germline V and J ends were trimmed by 1 base and 0 bases, with 16 bases remaining between them. The CDR3 spans 17 residues. Germline CDR1 and CDR2: SQVTM and ANQGSEA. The CDR3 sequence is CSVEGLGLGSSYNEQFF. For the CDR3, the DNA is TGCAGCGTTGAAGGGTTAGGCCTAGGAAGCTCCTACAATGAGCAGTTCTTC.

This rearrangement joins TRBV7-9 to TRBJ2-7; D unresolved. The CDR3 is made up of 13 amino acids. Trimming shortened V by 1 base and J by 3 bases, and 7 bases separated the two germline ends. Germline V gene data show CDR1 as SEHNR and CDR2 as FQNEAQ (reference sequence). The CDR3 region is CASSLGQVYEQYF. In DNA form, the CDR3 reads TGTGCCAGCAGCTTAGGGCAGGTCTACGAGCAGTACTTC.

This rearrangement joins TRBV6-5 to TRBJ2-7; a possible D gene is TRBD1 (5 bases). Looked up from germline, CDR1 is MNHEY and CDR2 is SVGAGI. The CDR3 spans 14 residues. Trimming shortened V by 6 bases and J by 0 bases, and 12 bases separated the two germline ends. CDR3 in amino acids: CASSRQTSSYEQYF. The CDR3 DNA reads as TGTGCCAGCAGCAGACAGACAAGCTCCTACGAGCAGTACTTC.

The chain recombines TRBV29-1 with TRBJ1-2; tentatively, D is TRBD1 (5 bases). V lost 0 bases, J lost 0 bases, and 11 bases lay in between. CDR1 SQVTM and CDR2 ANQGSEA come from the germline V gene. There are 15 residues in the CDR3. The CDR3 DNA follows: TGCAGCGTTGAAGAGGCGGCAGGGACTAACTATGGCTACACCTTC. This encodes CSVEEAAGTNYGYTF. The full variable domain, completed using reference TRBV29-1 and TRBJ1-2, is SAVISQKPSRDICQRGTSLTIQCQVDSQVTMMFWYRQQPGQSLTLIATANQGSEATYESGFVIDKFPISRPNLTFSTLTVSNMSPEDSSIYLCSVEEAAGTNYGYTFGSGTRLTVV.

The chain joins TRBV6-2 or TRBV6-3 to TRBJ2-2, with TRBD2 identical over 7 bases. Trimming at V came to 1 base and at J to 9 bases, leaving 5 bases not matched to a gene. The V gene's germline CDR1 is MNHEY and CDR2 SVGEGT. This CDR3 contains 14 residues. CDR3 in DNA: TGTGCCAGCAGTTACTATCCGGGACTACGGGAGCTGTTTTTT. Encoded protein: CASSYYPGLRELFF.

The chain couples TRBV19 to TRBJ2-1; 11 bases align to TRBD1. The CDR3 length is 16 residues. The ends lost 6 bases at V and 5 bases at J; junction bases unmatched: 9. Per the germline V gene, CDR1 is LNHDA and CDR2 is SQIVND (reference sequence). The CDR3 loop is CASRGTGTGGNNEQFF. CDR3 bases: TGTGCCAGTAGGGGGACCGGGACAGGGGGTAACAATGAGCAGTTCTTC.

This clone appeared once. The V gene is TRBV5-1, the J gene TRBJ1-5, with TRBD1 identical over 8 bases. The germline gives CDR1 SGHRS, CDR2 YFSETQ. After removal of 5 bases from V and 3 bases from J, the junction contained 7 bases not matched to a gene. The CDR3 is made up of 15 amino acids. The CDR3 protein is CASRDGQGLNQPQHF. In nucleotides, the CDR3 is TGCGCCAGCAGGGATGGACAGGGACTCAATCAGCCCCAGCATTTT.